This T cell receptor beta chain appears in the sequencing data of a study of blood T cell repertoires in COVID-19. Overall study context: Italy, Spain and the United States were the sources of the convalescent and acute COVID-19 samples. Sample material is recorded as cDNA or gDNA derived from T cells, B-cell-depleted T cells, or PBMCs.

The germline CDR1 and CDR2 sequences are SGHVS and FNYEAQ. The CDR3 extends over 16 amino acids. J gave up 7 bases and V 5 bases, and 9 bases lay outside the gene matches. Some clones are missing from TCRdb's copy, which holds only in-frame ones; the method was immunoSEQ multiplex PCR. The repertoire holds nearly 250,000 clones, with 82% as singletons. This clone was found many times. This clonotype was sampled from a woman older than 75 with acute or convalescent COVID-19. Specimen: peripheral blood. The rearrangement joins TRBV7-6 to TRBJ2-5, with 14 positions matching TRBD2. CDR3 amino acids: CASSIRLAGGKVTQYF. The DNA of the CDR3 is TGTGCCAGCAGCATCCGACTAGCGGGAGGGAAGGTGACCCAGTACTTC.